What follows are 21 T cell receptor beta chains derived from one specimen sequenced in a study of T cell responses to AZD1222 COVID-19 vaccine. Some clones are missing from TCRdb's copy, which holds only in-frame ones; the method was immunoSEQ multiplex PCR. The sample holds nearly 95,000 clones, 85% to 90% seen once. The source material was peripheral blood, sampled on day 0 of AZD1222 vaccination. The receptors were gathered from an adult in good health.

This clone was detected only a few times. CDR3 coding DNA: TGCGCCAGCAGCCAAGCCGTAACCTATAATTCACCCCTCCACTTT. Amino acid sequence: CASSQAVTYNSPLHF. The gene calls are TRBV4-1 and TRBJ1-6; D ambiguous. The CDR3 is made up of 15 amino acids. Germline assignment: CDR1 MGHRA and CDR2 YSYEKL. With 1 base removed from V and 2 bases from J, the gap between germline ends came to 6 bases.

The CDR3 is CASSFLTVTDTQYF. The CDR3 bases are TGTGCCAGCTCGTTCCTGACCGTCACAGATACGCAGTATTTT. This sequence joins TRBV7-9 and TRBJ2-3, with D hard to call. The V end was cut by 8 bases, the J end by 2 bases, with 14 bases between. CDR3 length: 14 residues. In germline, CDR1 is SEHNR, CDR2 FQNEAQ (reference sequence).

The rearrangement links TRBV10-1 to TRBJ2-5, with D possibly matching TRBD1 (5 bases). V was shortened by 8 bases and J by 3 bases, with 10 bases between the two germline ends. Per the germline V gene, CDR1 is WNHNN and CDR2 is SYGVQD (reference sequence). The CDR3 runs to 12 residues. CDR3 DNA sequence: TGCGCCAGCTGCTTCAGGGAAGAGACCCAGTACTTC. Its protein product is CASCFREETQYF.

This clone was recorded once. J is TRBJ2-7 and V is TRBV18; 11 bases are a match to TRBD1. CDR3 length: 15 residues. CDR1 is KGHSH and CDR2 is LQKENI in the germline V gene. J gave up 4 bases and V 6 bases, and 8 bases lay outside the gene matches. The CDR3 region is CASSKGTGGVYEQYF. CDR3 sequence (DNA): TGTGCCAGCTCCAAGGGGACAGGGGGGGTTTACGAGCAGTACTTC. Full variable domain (rest looked up from reference TRBV18 and TRBJ2-7): NAGVMQNPRHLVRRRGQEARLRCSPMKGHSHVYWYRQLPEEGLKFMVYLQKENIIDESGMPKERFSAEFPKEGPSILRIQQVVRGDSAAYFCASSKGTGGVYEQYFGPGTRLTVT.

The J gene is TRBJ1-2, the V gene TRBV6-4; D call uncertain. The CDR3 runs to 14 residues. V was clipped by 2 bases and J by 1 base, with 8 bases between them. Germline V gene data show CDR1 as MRHNA and CDR2 as SNTAGT. The CDR3 DNA reads as TGTGCCAGCAGTGACCGGACGGATAACTATGGCTACACCTTC. This sequence encodes CASSDRTDNYGYTF.

The V call is TRBV2, the J call TRBJ2-5; possible D gene TRBD1, 8 bases. V lost 5 bases to trimming and J lost 3 bases, with 19 bases between them. CDR1 is SNHLY and CDR2 is FYNNEI in the germline V gene. The CDR3 is 16 residues long. The CDR3 spells CASSKTTGEGEETQYF. In DNA, the CDR3 is TGTGCCAGCAGTAAAACGACAGGGGAGGGAGAAGAGACCCAGTACTTC.

This clone turned up a few times. The rearrangement uses TRBV7-2 and TRBJ1-2, with 9 bases aligning to TRBD1. The V and J ends lost 6 bases and 6 bases, in that order; junction bases with no gene match: 14. Germline V gives CDR1 SGHTA, CDR2 FQGNSA. The CDR3 totals 16 residues. The CDR3 spells CASSSQALDRGDGYTF. As DNA, the CDR3 is TGTGCCAGCAGTTCCCAAGCCCTGGACAGGGGAGATGGCTACACCTTC.

J is TRBJ2-3 and V is TRBV5-1; 7 bases map to TRBD2. Looked up from germline, CDR1 is SGHRS and CDR2 is YFSETQ. The ends lost 3 bases at V and 1 base at J; junction bases unmatched: 8. The CDR3 loop spans 16 amino acids. The CDR3 spells CASSSAPGGGTDTQYF. The CDR3 nucleotides are TGCGCCAGCAGCTCGGCCCCGGGGGGAGGCACAGATACGCAGTATTTT.

J is TRBJ2-1 and V is TRBV14, with D perhaps matching TRBD2 (6 bases). The germline gives CDR1 SGHDN, CDR2 FVKESK. With 0 bases removed from V and 8 bases from J, the gap between germline ends came to 14 bases. The CDR3 covers 15 residues. The CDR3 DNA follows: TGTGCCAGCAGCCAAGAATCGTATGGAGGGGATGAGCAGTTCTTC. Translation: CASSQESYGGDEQFF. The variable domain in full, with the rest retrieved from reference TRBV14 and TRBJ2-1, is EAGVTQFPSHSVIEKGQTVTLRCDPISGHDNLYWYRRVMGKEIKFLLHFVKESKQDESGMPNNRFLAERTGGTYSTLKVQPAELEDSGVYFCASSQESYGGDEQFFGPGTRLTVL.

The chain has TRBV19 and TRBJ1-5; TRBD1 might be the D (5 bases). Germline CDR1 is LNHDA and CDR2 is SQIVND (reference sequence). The CDR3 runs to 16 residues. V lost 2 bases to trimming and J lost 0 bases, with 11 bases between them. CDR3 region: CASSIRGDHSNQPQHF. In DNA form, the CDR3 reads TGTGCCAGTAGTATACGAGGGGACCATAGCAATCAGCCCCAGCATTTT. Filled out from reference TRBV19 and TRBJ1-5, the complete variable domain reads DGGITQSPKYLFRKEGQNVTLSCEQNLNHDAMYWYRQDPGQGLRLIYYSQIVNDFQKGDIAEGYSVSREKKESFPLTVTSAQKNPTAFYLCASSIRGDHSNQPQHFGDGTRLSIL.

The chain is built from TRBV3-1 (or the pseudogene TRBV3-2) and TRBJ2-5; D may correspond to TRBD1 or TRBD2 (5 bases each). Germline V CDR1 and CDR2: LGHDT, YNNKEL (reference sequence). The CDR3 has 13 amino acids. V was shortened by 5 bases and J by 2 bases, with 9 bases between the two germline ends. CDR3 sequence reads: CASSIGTQETQYF. CDR3 DNA: TGTGCCAGCAGCATCGGGACGCAAGAGACCCAGTACTTC.

The CDR3 here is CSASRGAGQTTRSYNSPLHF. In DNA, the CDR3 is TGCAGTGCTAGTAGGGGTGCGGGACAGACTACCAGGTCCTATAATTCACCCCTCCACTTT. The chain combines TRBV20-1 with TRBJ1-6; 7 bases fit TRBD1. The CDR3 covers 20 residues. After removal of 3 bases from V and 1 base from J, the junction contained 18 bases not matched to a gene. CDR1 DFQATT and CDR2 SNEGSKA come from the germline V gene (reference sequence).

The chain carries TRBV11-2 and TRBJ2-1, with D perhaps assigned TRBD1 or TRBD2 (6 bases each). V lost 5 bases and J lost 4, with 18 bases in between. Germline assignment: CDR1 SGHAT and CDR2 FQNNGV. The CDR3 sequence is 16 residues long. The CDR3 bases are TGTGCCAGCAGCCAAGCACCCGGGGGCCAATACAATGAGCAGTTCTTC. Translating gives CASSQAPGGQYNEQFF.

This clone was observed a handful of times. The chain is built from TRBV7-6 and TRBJ2-5, with D possibly being TRBD1 or TRBD2 (5 bases each). Trimming removed 3 bases at V and 4 bases at J, with 15 bases between. The germline V gene encodes CDR1 SGHVS and CDR2 FNYEAQ. The CDR3 runs to 15 residues. CDR3 protein: CASSFPPEGLETQYF. For the CDR3, the DNA is TGTGCCAGCAGCTTCCCCCCAGAGGGGTTAGAGACCCAGTACTTC.

This clone was detected once. The gene calls are TRBV18 and TRBJ2-7, with D tentatively TRBD2 (6 bases). This CDR3 comprises 15 residues. CDR1 and CDR2 from the germline V gene are KGHSH and LQKENI. V was trimmed by 0 bases and J by 2 bases, leaving 11 bases between them. CDR3 in amino acids: CASSPPGGRPYEQYF. Written as DNA, the CDR3 is TGTGCCAGCTCACCACCGGGAGGTCGGCCCTACGAGCAGTACTTC.

The gene calls are TRBV6-4 and TRBJ1-1; D gene uncertain. V dropped 5 bases and J dropped 1 base, with 17 bases sitting between them. This CDR3 contains 16 residues. Germline-derived CDR1 and CDR2 are MRHNA and SNTAGT. The CDR3: CASSQSGTRGNTEAFF. In nucleotides, the CDR3 is TGTGCCAGCAGTCAGTCGGGCACCAGAGGGAACACTGAAGCTTTCTTT.

As DNA, the CDR3 is TGTGCCAGCAGCCCCGGGACAGTGAATCAGCCCCAGCATTTT. It is translated as CASSPGTVNQPQHF. The genes are TRBV5-5 and TRBJ1-5; 7 nucleotides agree with TRBD1. J lost 4 bases, V lost 4 bases, and 5 bases had no gene match. Per the germline V gene, CDR1 is SGHKS and CDR2 is YYEKEE (reference sequence). This CDR3 region has 14 residues.

The rearrangement uses TRBV6-5 and TRBJ2-5; 8 bases line up with TRBD1. V gave up 6 bases and J gave up 3 bases; unmatched junction bases: 3. Germline CDR1 is MNHEY and CDR2 is SVGAGI. CDR3 size: 13 residues. CDR3 nucleotides: TGTGCCAGCAGACGACAGGGGAAAGAGACCCAGTACTTC. This translates into CASRRQGKETQYF.

This clone was counted once. The CDR3 DNA follows: TGTGCCAGCAGCTTAAATTCTAACAGGGGGACCGGGGAGCTGTTTTTT. This gives the protein CASSLNSNRGTGELFF. This chain links TRBV11-3 with TRBJ2-2; TRBD1 matches at 8 bases. CDR1 and CDR2 (germline): SGHNT, YENEEA. J gave up 5 bases and V 2 bases, and 7 bases lay outside the gene matches. CDR3 length: 16 amino acids.

Ten or more counts support this clone. V and J are TRBV15 and TRBJ2-3, with 7 bases lining up with TRBD2. This CDR3 spans 15 amino acids. Germline CDR1 LNHNV, CDR2 YYDKDF (reference sequence). The ends lost 6 bases at V and 2 bases at J; junction bases unmatched: 8. DNA for the CDR3: TGTGCCACCAGTTTAGGAGCGGGGAACACAGATACGCAGTATTTT. It yields the protein CATSLGAGNTDTQYF.

V is TRBV5-1 and J is TRBJ1-3, with 8 bases lining up with TRBD1. Losses at the gene ends were 7 bases for V and 4 bases for J; bases not matched to a gene: 10. CDR3 size: 15 residues. Per the germline V gene, CDR1 is SGHRS and CDR2 is YFSETQ. The CDR3 DNA is TGCGCCAGCGGCCAGACAGGGGAGTACGGAAACACCATATATTTT. It translates to CASGQTGEYGNTIYF.